Listed here are 31 T cell receptor beta chains from one sample, sequenced in a study of beta chain features in type 1 diabetes. Study findings and constraints: Moderate but significant shortening of TCRB CDR3s was recorded in all four CD4+ subsets from Type 1 diabetes patients.

Every isolated RNA sample was fully reverse transcribed, so sequencing captured expressed TCRB transcripts. TCRdb's table, derived via immunoSEQ multiplex PCR, lists solely in-frame clones and lacks some. This table holds a few hundred thousand clones, 9.5% to 10% found once. Their specific antigens are unknown. Material: central memory CD4+ T cells from blood. These TCRs come from a man younger than 40 with type 1 diabetes.

In its sample, this clone was seen many times. The chain recombines TRBV19 with TRBJ1-4, with D possibly being TRBD1 (5 bases). There are 14 residues in the CDR3. V was shortened by 5 bases and J by 3 bases, with 10 bases between the two germline ends. CDR1 and CDR2 from the germline V gene are LNHDA and SQIVND (reference sequence). This CDR3 is CASSVGQSNEKLFF. Here the CDR3 DNA reads TGTGCCAGTAGTGTGGGGCAGTCTAATGAAAAACTGTTTTTT.

In nucleotides, the CDR3 is TGTGCCAGCAGCGTCCGGGACAGGGGGCCCGGAGCTTTCTTT. Protein sequence: CASSVRDRGPGAFF. J is TRBJ1-1 and V is TRBV9, with TRBD1 identical over 12 bases. Looked up from germline, CDR1 is SGDLS and CDR2 is YYNGEE. Trimming at V came to 2 bases and at J to 10 bases, leaving 6 bases not matched to a gene. The CDR3 contains 14 residues. The full variable domain, rest sourced from reference TRBV9 and TRBJ1-1, is DSGVTQTPKHLITATGQRVTLRCSPRSGDLSVYWYQQSLDQGLQFLIQYYNGEERAKGNILERFSAQQFPDLHSELNLSSLELGDSALYFCASSVRDRGPGAFFGQGTRLTVV.

This rearrangement joins TRBV5-5 to TRBJ1-5; D is possibly TRBD1 (6 bases). The CDR3 sequence is 15 residues long. Germline V gene data show CDR1 as SGHKS and CDR2 as YYEKEE (reference sequence). V was cut by 1 base and J by 4 bases, with 12 bases left in between. The CDR3 loop is CASSLQDRLNQPQHF. CDR3 DNA sequence: TGTGCCAGCAGCTTGCAGGACAGATTGAATCAGCCCCAGCATTTT.

This clone showed up many times. The chain carries TRBV2 and TRBJ1-4; unclear D gene. The germline V gene encodes CDR1 SNHLY and CDR2 FYNNEI. This CDR3 is 15 amino acids long. Trimming shortened V by 8 bases and J by 5 bases, and 18 bases separated the two germline ends. CDR3 residues: CASLNRGGLNEKLFF. CDR3 sequence (DNA): TGTGCCAGCCTTAACCGGGGAGGCCTAAATGAAAAACTGTTTTTT.

The chain recombines TRBV28 with TRBJ2-7, with 13 bases aligning to TRBD2. The J call may be in error: the DNA end matches TRBJ2-1 better. The CDR3 is 15 amino acids. Germline loops: CDR1 MDHEN, CDR2 SYDVKM. Written as DNA, the CDR3 is TGTGCCAGCCAGTATCCGGGACTAGCGGGAAATGAGCAGTTCTTC. Protein product: CASQYPGLAGNEQFF.

The CDR3 spells CASSFSTPGVGEQYF. The CDR3 DNA sequence: TGTGCCAGCAGCTTTTCAACGCCGGGGGTCGGCGAGCAGTACTTC. This sequence joins TRBV7-9 and TRBJ2-7, with D tentatively TRBD2 (6 bases). Trimming left V 3 bases short and J 6 bases short, with 18 bases between. Germline CDR1 reads SEHNR; CDR2 reads FQNEAQ (reference sequence). The CDR3 runs 15 residues. Complete variable domain (other parts from reference TRBV7-9 and TRBJ2-7): DTGVSQNPRHKITKRGQNVTFRCDPISEHNRLYWYRQTLGQGPEFLTYFQNEAQLEKSRLLSDRFSAERPKGSFSTLEIQRTEQGDSAMYLCASSFSTPGVGEQYFGPGTRLTVT.

The rearrangement joins TRBV9 to TRBJ2-5, with D possibly TRBD1 on 6 matching bases. Trimming removed 0 bases from V and 2 bases from J, with 17 bases in between. This CDR3 spans 17 amino acids. Germline V gives CDR1 SGDLS, CDR2 YYNGEE. The CDR3 DNA reads as TGTGCCAGCAGCGTAGCTGGTGGGGGCAGCTTACAAGAGACCCAGTACTTC. This translates into CASSVAGGGSLQETQYF.

This clone came up a few times. Other nucleotide sequences in the sample specify the same CDR3. The CDR3 spells CASRLIQETQYF. The CDR3 DNA is TGCGCCAGCAGACTAATCCAAGAGACCCAGTACTTC. The V and J genes are TRBV5-1 and TRBJ2-5, with no clear D. The CDR3 loop spans 12 amino acids. Trimming cost V 5 bases and J 1 base, with 6 bases left between them. Germline-derived CDR1 and CDR2 are SGHRS and YFSETQ.

V usage is TRBV6-1 and J usage is TRBJ2-1, with a tentative D call TRBD2 (5 bases). Germline loops: CDR1 MNHNS, CDR2 SASEGT. This CDR3 is built from 13 residues. The V end lost 6 bases, the J end lost 10 bases, and 16 bases lay between the germline ends. The CDR3 loop is CASSRTRTGEQFF. The DNA for the CDR3 is TGTGCCAGCAGCCGAACCCGGACGGGGGAGCAGTTCTTC.

This clone was seen a few times. The chain uses TRBV6-5 and TRBJ2-7, with unresolved D. The CDR3 is 12 amino acids. Trimming removed 6 bases from V and 1 base from J, with 7 bases in between. Germline CDR1 is MNHEY and CDR2 is SVGAGI. The CDR3 DNA is TGTGCCAGCAGCCAGAGTTCCTACGAGCAGTACTTC. This sequence encodes CASSQSSYEQYF.

The chain carries TRBV28 and TRBJ1-4; TRBD1 matches 7 bases. The trim removed 6 bases at V and 3 bases at J, leaving 7 bases unmatched. In germline, CDR1 is MDHEN, CDR2 SYDVKM. The CDR3 spans 15 residues. CDR3 DNA: TGTGCCAGCAGGCCCTGGACAGGCGCTAATGAAAAACTGTTTTTT. This encodes CASRPWTGANEKLFF.

There are a few counts of this clone. This chain joins TRBV11-2 and TRBJ2-2; 9 bases agree with TRBD2. Trimming took 5 bases from V and 7 from J; bases not matched to a gene: 11. CDR3 length equals 16 residues. In germline, CDR1 is SGHAT, CDR2 FQNNGV. The CDR3 DNA follows: TGTGCCAGCAGCCCTTCCTCTAGCGGGAATAACGGGGAGCTGTTTTTT. It codes for CASSPSSSGNNGELFF.

This clone came up a few times. The chain uses TRBV10-2 and TRBJ1-2, with 9 nucleotides matching TRBD1. The germline V gene has CDR1 WSHSY and CDR2 SAAADI. CDR3 length: 14 amino acids. V dropped 5 bases and J dropped 7; count of bases not matched to a gene: 8. For the CDR3, the DNA is TGCGCCAGCAGTCCTCCCGACAGGGGGGCTGGCTACACCTTC. Translating it yields CASSPPDRGAGYTF.

In nucleotides, the CDR3 is TGTGCCAGCTCATCCCTAGCGCCTCGAGAGGGTACAGATACGCAGTATTTT. It yields the protein CASSSLAPREGTDTQYF. The rearrangement joins TRBV18 to TRBJ2-3, with a tentative D call TRBD2 (6 bases). The CDR3 extends over 17 amino acids. Germline CDR1 reads KGHSH; CDR2 reads LQKENI. V shed 5 bases and J shed 3 bases, with 21 bases lying between them.

The rearrangement uses TRBV7-9 and TRBJ1-1; no firm D call. This CDR3 is built from 14 residues. Germline V gives CDR1 SEHNR, CDR2 FQNEAQ (reference sequence). Trimming left V 3 bases short and J 0 bases short, with 8 bases between. The CDR3 region is CASSFVSMNTEAFF. The CDR3 nucleotides read TGTGCCAGCAGCTTTGTGAGTATGAACACTGAAGCTTTCTTT. The entire variable domain, with the rest obtained from reference TRBV7-9 and TRBJ1-1, is as follows: DTGVSQNPRHKITKRGQNVTFRCDPISEHNRLYWYRQTLGQGPEFLTYFQNEAQLEKSRLLSDRFSAERPKGSFSTLEIQRTEQGDSAMYLCASSFVSMNTEAFFGQGTRLTVV.

In this sample, this clone turned up many times. The chain recombines TRBV5-1 with TRBJ2-1; 9 bases fit TRBD2. Trimming took 0 bases from V and 10 from J; bases not matched to a gene: 5. CDR3 length: 14 residues. Germline V gives CDR1 SGHRS, CDR2 YFSETQ. The CDR3 loop is CASSLDPSGREQFF. CDR3 in DNA: TGCGCCAGCAGCTTGGACCCCAGCGGGAGGGAGCAGTTCTTC.

V gene TRBV27 combines with J gene TRBJ2-7, with 11 bases aligning to TRBD1. The germline V gene encodes CDR1 MNHEY and CDR2 SMNVEV (reference sequence). Germline trimming cut 3 bases from V and 4 bases from J; bases unmatched to any gene: 8. This CDR3 spans 16 amino acids. This CDR3 is CASSFKGTGGVYEQYF. The CDR3 DNA sequence: TGTGCCAGCAGTTTTAAGGGGACAGGGGGAGTTTACGAGCAGTACTTC.

There are a few counts of this clone. The chain recombines TRBV28 with TRBJ2-3, with TRBD2 identical over 8 bases. J lost 8 bases, V lost 7 bases, and 14 bases had no gene match. The CDR3 length is 15 residues. Germline V lookup: CDR1 MDHEN, CDR2 SYDVKM. The CDR3 sequence is CASTGTRTTLGTQYF. DNA for the CDR3: TGTGCCAGCACCGGGACTAGGACGACGCTAGGTACGCAGTATTTT. Full variable domain (remainder filled in from reference TRBV28 and TRBJ2-3): DVKVTQSSRYLVKRTGEKVFLECVQDMDHENMFWYRQDPGLGLRLIYFSYDVKMKEKGDIPEGYSVSREKKERFSLILESASTNQTSMYLCASTGTRTTLGTQYFGPGTRLTVL.

The V call is TRBV5-1, the J call TRBJ1-1; no clear D gene. Per germline, CDR1 SGHRS and CDR2 YFSETQ. V was clipped by 0 bases and J by 3 bases, with 9 bases between them. The CDR3 runs to 14 residues. The CDR3 sequence: CASSLVPGDTEAFF. The CDR3 DNA is TGCGCCAGCAGCTTGGTTCCGGGCGACACTGAAGCTTTCTTT.

This clone was detected only a few times. The J gene is TRBJ2-1, the V gene TRBV25-1; 8 positions match TRBD2. The CDR3 extends over 12 amino acids. Trimming took 11 bases from V and 7 from J; bases not matched to a gene: 7. Per the germline V gene, CDR1 is MGHDK and CDR2 is SYGVNS. The CDR3 DNA reads TGTGCCTCGGGCGGGAGGTCGAATGAGCAGTTCTTC. This translates into CASGGRSNEQFF.

This clone was found a few times. This chain links TRBV19 with TRBJ1-1, with 11 nucleotides matching TRBD1. Trimming removed 4 bases from V and 5 bases from J; junction bases left unmatched: 9. The CDR3 covers 16 residues. Germline lookup yields CDR1 LNHDA and CDR2 SQIVND (reference sequence). DNA for the CDR3: TGTGCCAGTAGTAACGAAGGACAGGGGGCGCGGACTGAAGCTTTCTTT. Translated: CASSNEGQGARTEAFF.

This clone was observed a few times. V usage is TRBV7-2 and J usage is TRBJ2-1, with D possibly TRBD2 on 6 matching bases. The germline CDR1 and CDR2 sequences are SGHTA and FQGNSA. V was clipped by 3 bases and J by 6 bases, with 12 bases between them. The CDR3 extends over 14 amino acids. The CDR3 here is CASSFGGTFNEQFF. CDR3 nucleotides: TGTGCCAGCAGCTTTGGCGGGACGTTCAATGAGCAGTTCTTC.

V and J are TRBV5-6 and TRBJ1-1; no definite D call. The CDR3 has 14 amino acids. Trimming pared 6 bases from V and 2 bases from J, leaving 14 bases between. Germline V gives CDR1 SGHDT, CDR2 YYEEEE. The CDR3 region has the DNA TGTGCCAGCACCGGCGGTCCGGTCAACACTGAAGCTTTCTTT. Protein sequence: CASTGGPVNTEAFF.

This clone was detected a few times. The rearrangement joins TRBV19 to TRBJ1-2; D is unresolved. The length of the CDR3 is 14 residues. Germline V lookup: CDR1 LNHDA, CDR2 SQIVND (reference sequence). Trimming stripped 3 bases from V and 3 bases from J, with 11 bases between. The CDR3 DNA follows: TGTGCCAGTAGTATGGATACGGAGGACTATGGCTACACCTTC. This gives the protein CASSMDTEDYGYTF.

The chain joins TRBV5-1 to TRBJ1-4; 11 nucleotides agree with TRBD1. Germline V CDR1 and CDR2: SGHRS, YFSETQ. The V and J ends lost 4 bases and 7 bases, in that order; junction bases with no gene match: 3. This CDR3 is 14 amino acids long. CDR3 sequence: CASSPGTGGEKLFF. The CDR3 nucleotides are TGCGCCAGCAGCCCAGGGACAGGGGGTGAAAAACTGTTTTTT.

The chain links TRBV30 to TRBJ2-7, with D perhaps matching TRBD1 (5 bases). Germline V gene sequence: CDR1 GTSNPN, CDR2 SVGIG (reference sequence). V was pared by 3 bases and J by 5 bases, with 14 bases between. CDR3 length: 13 amino acids. The CDR3 here is CAWRGTGRHEQYF. CDR3 sequence (DNA): TGTGCCTGGAGAGGAACAGGCCGCCACGAGCAGTACTTC.

Only a few counts were recorded for this clone. This chain connects TRBV7-9 to TRBJ2-7; 9 bases fit TRBD1. Germline V gene sequence: CDR1 SEHNR, CDR2 FQNEAQ (reference sequence). This CDR3 has 16 residues. V was pared by 5 bases and J by 5 bases, with 13 bases of the junction left unmatched. CDR3 loop: CASSDHRGRALNEQYF. The CDR3 nucleotides read TGTGCCAGCAGCGACCACAGGGGGCGCGCCCTCAACGAGCAGTACTTC.

This clone was seen many times. This sample also contains other DNA sequences that code for the same CDR3. V usage is TRBV28 and J usage is TRBJ1-5; D is unclear. The CDR3 is 12 amino acids. V gave up 5 bases and J gave up 4 bases, with 6 bases separating them. Germline V gene sequence: CDR1 MDHEN, CDR2 SYDVKM. The CDR3 nucleotides are TGTGCCAGCAGTCCCCCAAATCAGCCCCAGCATTTT. Translation gives CASSPPNQPQHF. Using reference TRBV28 and TRBJ1-5 for the parts outside the CDR3, the full variable domain is DVKVTQSSRYLVKRTGEKVFLECVQDMDHENMFWYRQDPGLGLRLIYFSYDVKMKEKGDIPEGYSVSREKKERFSLILESASTNQTSMYLCASSPPNQPQHFGDGTRLSIL.

The V gene is TRBV11-3, the J gene TRBJ2-2; 10 bases match TRBD2. Looked up from germline, CDR1 is SGHNT and CDR2 is YENEEA. The CDR3 length is 14 residues. The J segment lost 6 bases and the V segment lost 5 bases, leaving 3 bases of the junction unmatched. This CDR3 reads CASSLLAGAGELFF. The DNA of the CDR3 is TGTGCCAGCAGCCTCCTAGCGGGAGCCGGGGAGCTGTTTTTT.

This sequence joins TRBV18 and TRBJ2-3; D not resolved. CDR3 size: 18 residues. V dropped 0 bases and J dropped 0 bases, with 16 bases sitting between them. Germline CDR1 KGHSH, CDR2 LQKENI. CDR3 sequence (DNA): TGTGCCAGCTCACCACCGAATTACGGCAGATTCAGCACAGATACGCAGTATTTT. This codes for CASSPPNYGRFSTDTQYF.

The J gene is TRBJ1-5, the V gene TRBV18; no reliable D call. Per germline, CDR1 KGHSH and CDR2 LQKENI. This CDR3 comprises 16 residues. V was cut by 2 bases and J by 0 bases, with 11 bases left in between. The CDR3 nucleotides are TGTGCCAGCTCACCATTTGGCGGAGATAGCAATCAGCCCCAGCATTTT. This encodes CASSPFGGDSNQPQHF.